This TCR beta chain derives from a study of blood T cells in healthy people across ages. It was with a sample-barcoded 5' primer and a J-beta primer mix that a second PCR of about 6 to 12 cycles was run. TCRdb processed the 5' RACE reads anew with MiXCR; each CDR3 protein has one entry. The sample holds more than 650,000 distinct CDR3 sequences; 22% are singletons and the top ten take approximately 20%. J lost 4 bases, V lost 7 bases, and 9 bases had no gene match. The CDR3 length is 15 residues. Germline lookup yields CDR1 SQVTM and CDR2 ANQGSEA. The specimen was blood. This sequence was found in a man in his 70s in good health. This chain joins TRBV29-1 and TRBJ2-1; 11 nucleotides line up with TRBD1. Here the CDR3 reads CSAGGDRGFYNEQFF. The CDR3 bases are TGCAGCGCCGGAGGGGACAGGGGGTTTTACAATGAGCAGTTCTTC.